This T cell receptor (beta chain) was recorded in a study of control samples from healthy donors and cancer patients (dated by TCRdb to the early 2020s). The CDR3 covers 14 residues, taking in both the cysteine and the phenylalanine. The entry retains the CDR3 DNA only, 42 bases that are in frame from base 1. CDR1 MNHEY and CDR2 SMNVEV were looked up in the germline V gene (reference sequence). V is pruned by 4 bases and J by 6 bases, leaving 7 bases of the junction without a gene match. Libraries came from the immunoSEQ multiplex PCR assay. TCRdb obtained this table from immuneACCESS and retained in-frame rearrangements with V and J assigned. These tables miss some clones; where compared with another copy, unresolved V genes account for less than half of the shortfall, and the remainder is unexplained. This sample comprises 150,000 to 200,000 clones, about 90% of them detected only once. The top ten clonotypes cover 12% of the sample.

This clone was detected many times. The specificity of this receptor is unknown. No base quality values were provided; no much bigger clone lies one nucleotide off. Sequenced material: blood. The receptor was derived from a man aged 25-40 years in good health. The rearrangement combines TRBV27 with TRBJ2-7; 9 nucleotides in the junction match TRBD1. The bases are TGTGCCAGCAGTTGGGGGACAGGGAATACCGAGCAGTACTTC. The resulting protein is CASSWGTGNTEQYF.